This T cell receptor beta chain was obtained from a study of cytomegalovirus exposure and HLA in healthy donors. Trimming cost V 2 bases and J 7 bases; bases outside gene matches: 13. The CDR3 loop spans 17 amino acids. Germline values: CDR1 ENHRY, CDR2 SYGVKD. Primers included in the PCR were 60 Vbeta and 13 Jbeta primers. Libraries were prepared by immunoSEQ multiplex PCR; TCRdb keeps only in-frame clonotypes and omits some of them. The sample consists of roughly 99,000 clones, roughly 73% of them appearing once. This clone was recorded a few times. J is TRBJ2-1 and V is TRBV10-3, with 8 bases matching TRBD2. Material: PBMCs. The receptor was derived from a young man in good health and CMV-seronegative. CDR3: CAISEGDWAGGRNEQFF. CDR3 in DNA: TGTGCCATCAGTGAGGGGGACTGGGCGGGAGGACGGAATGAGCAGTTCTTC.